This TCR beta chain comes out of a study of radiotherapy plus CTLA-4 blockade in lung cancer. Study context: Disease control was present in 30% to 40% of patients, and objective responses in approximately 20%. Whole-study results and caveats: Early blood T cell clone dynamics reportedly forecast response best, with interferon-beta. Tumor-origin TCR clones grew in blood after radiotherapy plus ipilimumab.

TCRdb's copy holds only in-frame clones and misses some; the assay was immunoSEQ multiplex PCR. The sample shows roughly 120,000 clones, nearly 80% of them seen only once. V was pared by 2 bases and J by 4 bases, with 11 bases between. This CDR3 contains 14 residues. The germline V gene encodes CDR1 SGHTA and CDR2 FQGNSA. This clone was seen once. Antigen specificity is unknown. This chain links TRBV7-2 with TRBJ1-1; no clear D gene. This receptor was taken from a human donor with non-small cell lung cancer who had a partial response to radiotherapy plus ipilimumab. Sequences were derived from peripheral blood, sampled from a patient treated with radiotherapy plus ipilimumab. The CDR3 sequence: CASSLWQAGTEAFF. For the CDR3, the DNA is TGTGCCAGCAGCTTATGGCAGGCGGGCACTGAAGCTTTCTTT.